This TCR beta chain appears in the sequencing data of a study of T cell repertoires in cytomegalovirus infection. Study overall: HLA-B-restricted CMV epitopes that are well studied were used alongside recently identified HLA-C-restricted ones. A matching HLA type, together with CMV infection, was signaled by public TCR beta signatures. Broader study findings: Accumulated public TCR beta family frequency recognized individuals carrying CMV together with the relevant HLA.

The CDR3 is made up of 13 amino acids. CDR1 LNHDA and CDR2 SQIVND come from the germline V gene (reference sequence). V was clipped by 11 bases and J by 1 base; unmatched bases: 4. Concerning this clonotype: Its cognate antigen is unknown.

TCRdb reprocessed the reads with MiXCR, giving one entry per CDR3 protein. The sample carries hundreds of thousands of distinct CDR3 sequences, about 31% recorded once. The source was cultured CD8+ T cells from PBMCs, collected from culture after CMV antigen stimulation. This TCR was sampled from a human donor in good health (CMV status not recorded). Some clones in this sample may be carry-over from other donors' samples. The V gene is TRBV19, the J gene TRBJ2-3, with TRBD2 matching over 9 bases. The CDR3 DNA sequence: TGTGCCTCTTTAGCGGGGGGCACAGATACGCAGTATTTT. Translation: CASLAGGTDTQYF.